The 18 T cell receptor beta chains listed next were all sequenced from one sample in a study of cytomegalovirus exposure and HLA in healthy donors. PCR primers comprised 60 Vbeta and 13 Jbeta primers. The repertoire was sequenced with immunoSEQ multiplex PCR; TCRdb's copy has only in-frame clones and lacks some. This table has around 150,000 clones, over 80% appearing once. Input material: PBMCs. The receptors here all came from a man between 35 and 55 years old in good health and CMV-seronegative.

J is TRBJ1-2 and V is TRBV9; 11 nucleotides agree with TRBD1. V was pared by 3 bases and J by 2 bases, with 3 bases of the junction left unmatched. The CDR3 is 15 residues long. Germline CDR1 reads SGDLS; CDR2 reads YYNGEE. The CDR3 reads CASSAGQGVNYGYTF. CDR3 DNA sequence: TGTGCCAGCAGCGCGGGACAGGGGGTCAACTATGGCTACACCTTC.

This clone is classed as medium-sized. In DNA, the CDR3 is TGTGCCAGCCACTACAGGGATGGGAATCAGCCCCAGCATTTT. Protein sequence: CASHYRDGNQPQHF. The V and J genes are TRBV28 and TRBJ1-5, with a tentative D call TRBD1 (6 bases). The CDR3 consists of 14 residues. Trimming took off 8 bases at V and 4 bases at J, with 15 bases between the two ends. Germline V gives CDR1 MDHEN, CDR2 SYDVKM.

This clone was picked up a small number of times. This chain links TRBV7-9 with TRBJ1-4, with TRBD1 as a possible D gene (6 bases). The CDR3 covers 15 residues. V was pared by 5 bases and J by 5 bases, with 15 bases between. CDR1 is SEHNR and CDR2 is FQNEAQ in the germline V gene (reference sequence). CDR3 sequence: CASSPWTEVNEKLFF. The CDR3 nucleotides are TGTGCCAGCAGCCCGTGGACAGAGGTGAATGAAAAACTGTTTTTT.

Notes on this clone: Other DNA sequences within the sample encode an identical CDR3. V gene TRBV5-4 combines with J gene TRBJ2-3; D gene uncertain. The CDR3 length is 13 residues. Germline CDR1 SGHNT, CDR2 YYREEE (reference sequence). The V end was cut by 1 base, the J end by 4 bases, with 7 bases between. The CDR3 spells CASSLPEADTQYF. As DNA, the CDR3 is TGTGCCAGCAGCTTGCCAGAGGCAGATACGCAGTATTTT. The variable domain in full, with the rest retrieved from reference TRBV5-4 and TRBJ2-3, is ETGVTQSPTHLIKTRGQQVTLRCSSQSGHNTVSWYQQALGQGPQFIFQYYREEENGRGNFPPRFSGLQFPNYSSELNVNALELDDSALYLCASSLPEADTQYFGPGTRLTVL.

The CDR3 bases are TGTGCCAGTCAGGGTTTTAGTGGAGATACGCAGTATTTT. This codes for CASQGFSGDTQYF. This chain uses TRBV6-1 with TRBJ2-3; possibly TRBD1 for D (5 bases). Looked up from germline, CDR1 is MNHNS and CDR2 is SASEGT. This CDR3 region has 13 residues. The germline V and J ends were trimmed by 9 bases and 5 bases, with 15 bases remaining between them.

This chain joins TRBV5-1 and TRBJ2-3; 11 bases are shared with TRBD2. The CDR3 contains 21 residues. V was pared by 3 bases and J by 2 bases, with 20 bases of the junction left unmatched. CDR1 and CDR2 from the germline V gene are SGHRS and YFSETQ. The CDR3 DNA reads TGCGCCAGCAGCTCGGCTTTTGGGTTAGCGGGGGGGACCGGCAACACAGATACGCAGTATTTT. Protein: CASSSAFGLAGGTGNTDTQYF.

The chain recombines TRBV4-3 with TRBJ2-7, with D possibly TRBD2 on 6 matching bases. Trimming took off 4 bases at V and 1 base at J, with 11 bases between the two ends. Germline V gene sequence: CDR1 LGHNA, CDR2 YSLEER. The CDR3 is 14 amino acids. The CDR3 DNA follows: TGCGCCAGCAGCCCGGGGACTGGTTCCTACGAGCAGTACTTC. As protein: CASSPGTGSYEQYF.

The chain employs TRBV6-4 and TRBJ2-2; 8 nucleotides line up with TRBD1. CDR3 size: 14 residues. J lost 3 bases, V lost 3 bases, and 0 bases had no gene match. Per the germline V gene, CDR1 is MRHNA and CDR2 is SNTAGT. The CDR3 coding sequence is TGTGCCAGCAGTGAGACAGGGGACACCGGGGAGCTGTTTTTT. Its protein product is CASSETGDTGELFF.

This clone has a single count. V and J are TRBV7-2 and TRBJ1-1, with D possibly TRBD1 on 5 matching bases. The ends were cut back, 7 bases at V and 3 bases at J, with 12 bases in the middle. This CDR3 spans 13 amino acids. Germline values: CDR1 SGHTA, CDR2 FQGNSA. CDR3 region: CASTYRSDTEAFF. The DNA of the CDR3 is TGTGCCAGCACATACAGGTCGGACACTGAAGCTTTCTTT.

The J gene is TRBJ2-5, the V gene TRBV7-2; 7 nucleotides line up with TRBD1. The J call may be in error: the DNA end matches TRBJ2-7 better. The CDR3 loop spans 15 amino acids. In germline, CDR1 is SGHTA, CDR2 FQGNSA. The CDR3 region has the DNA TGTGCCAGCAGCTTTAGGACAGGAAGCTCCTACGAGCAGTACTTC. Translating it yields CASSFRTGSSYEQYF.

This chain uses TRBV11-2 with TRBJ2-2; 8 bases agree with TRBD1. Germline trimming cut 5 bases from V and 2 bases from J; bases unmatched to any gene: 7. Germline CDR1 and CDR2: SGHAT and FQNNGV. The CDR3 consists of 16 residues. CDR3 region: CASSPRTGKNTGELFF. As DNA, the CDR3 is TGTGCCAGCAGCCCCCGGACAGGGAAAAACACCGGGGAGCTGTTTTTT.

This clone appeared a few times. The chain has TRBV6-6 and TRBJ1-2; D gene uncertain. V gave up 2 bases and J gave up 2 bases, with 6 bases separating them. The CDR3 has 13 amino acids. Germline CDR1 is MNHNY and CDR2 is SVGAGI (reference sequence). CDR3 protein: CASSYAGNYGYTF. CDR3 nucleotide sequence: TGTGCCAGCAGTTACGCGGGGAACTATGGCTACACCTTC.

This chain uses TRBV5-1 with TRBJ1-6; 7 bases align to TRBD1. The CDR3 length is 16 residues. From germline, CDR1 is SGHRS and CDR2 YFSETQ. Trimming removed 1 base from V and 4 bases from J; junction bases left unmatched: 5. CDR3 sequence: CASSLSGTEYNSPLHF. CDR3 bases: TGCGCCAGCAGCTTGTCCGGGACAGAATATAATTCACCCCTCCACTTT.

The rearrangement uses TRBV7-2 and TRBJ2-5; tentative D call: TRBD1 (6 bases). This CDR3 has 15 amino acids. V dropped 1 base and J dropped 1 base, with 10 bases sitting between them. From germline, CDR1 is SGHTA and CDR2 FQGNSA. The CDR3 DNA reads as TGTGCCAGCAGCTTAGGGGGGCAGAGCCAAGAGACCCAGTACTTC. This translates into CASSLGGQSQETQYF.

The CDR3 DNA reads as TGTGCCAGCAGTACCTCAGGGGGCGCCTATCGCAGACATGAAGCTTTCTTT. Translating gives CASSTSGGAYRRHEAFF. The chain combines TRBV28 with TRBJ1-1, with 8 bases aligning to TRBD1. The CDR3 sequence is 17 residues long. The germline gives CDR1 MDHEN, CDR2 SYDVKM. Germline trimming cut 5 bases from V and 7 bases from J; bases unmatched to any gene: 18.

This chain connects TRBV5-4 to TRBJ2-1; D is perhaps TRBD2 (5 bases). Germline CDR1 and CDR2: SGHNT and YYREEE (reference sequence). This CDR3 has 16 residues. Trimming took 4 bases from V and 4 from J, leaving 18 bases between them. CDR3 in amino acids: CASSQQVSGSYNEQFF. DNA of the CDR3: TGTGCCAGCAGCCAACAAGTGAGCGGAAGTTACAATGAGCAGTTCTTC. The entire variable domain, with the rest obtained from reference TRBV5-4 and TRBJ2-1, is as follows: ETGVTQSPTHLIKTRGQQVTLRCSSQSGHNTVSWYQQALGQGPQFIFQYYREEENGRGNFPPRFSGLQFPNYSSELNVNALELDDSALYLCASSQQVSGSYNEQFFGPGTRLTVL.

The chain combines TRBV19 with TRBJ1-2, with 7 bases lining up with TRBD1. Germline CDR1 reads LNHDA; CDR2 reads SQIVND (reference sequence). The CDR3 totals 13 residues. After removal of 4 bases from V and 7 bases from J, the junction contained 6 bases not matched to a gene. The chain's CDR3 is CASSKRGGCGYTF. CDR3 nucleotides: TGTGCCAGTAGTAAAAGAGGGGGCTGTGGCTACACCTTC.

About this clone: Its ends do not fully match the called genes, so a read error is possible. The chain couples TRBV7-7 to TRBJ1-1; 7 bases agree with TRBD1. CDR1 and CDR2 from the germline V gene are SSHAT and FNYEAQ (reference sequence). The CDR3 runs 12 residues. Here the CDR3 DNA reads TGTGCTAGCAGCTCAGTCAGGGGGAACGCTTTCTTT. Amino acid sequence: CASSSVRGNAFF.